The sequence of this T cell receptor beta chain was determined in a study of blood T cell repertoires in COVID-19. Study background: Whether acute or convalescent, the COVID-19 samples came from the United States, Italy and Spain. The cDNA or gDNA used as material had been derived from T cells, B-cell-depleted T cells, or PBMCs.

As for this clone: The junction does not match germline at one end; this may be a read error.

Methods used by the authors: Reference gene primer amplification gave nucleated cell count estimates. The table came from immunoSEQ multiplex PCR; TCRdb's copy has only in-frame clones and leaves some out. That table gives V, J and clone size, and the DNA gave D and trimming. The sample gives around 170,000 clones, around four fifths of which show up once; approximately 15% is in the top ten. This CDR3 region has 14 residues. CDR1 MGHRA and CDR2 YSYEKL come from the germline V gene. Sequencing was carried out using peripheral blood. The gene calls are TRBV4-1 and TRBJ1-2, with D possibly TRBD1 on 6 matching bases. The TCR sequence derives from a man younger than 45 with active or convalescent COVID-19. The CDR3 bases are TGCGCCAGCAGCCAACCGACAGGCCCAGCACTCCTCGCCTTC. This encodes CASSQPTGPALLAF.